What follows describes a single T cell receptor beta chain. This specimen comes from a study of T cell changes during pregnancy in multiple sclerosis. Here immunoSEQ multiplex PCR was the method, and the copy in TCRdb shows in-frame clones only, minus some. This table has 65,000 to 70,000 clones, more than 85% appearing once. The CDR3 sequence is 16 residues long. Germline-derived CDR1 and CDR2 are LNHDA and SQIVND (reference sequence). The V end lost 6 bases, the J end lost 4 bases, and 19 bases lay between the germline ends. This clonotype was obtained from a female donor with multiple sclerosis, enrolled in a pregnancy study. The chain couples TRBV19 to TRBJ2-1, with D maybe TRBD2 (5 bases). Source: peripheral blood, taken in the first trimester of pregnancy. CDR3 sequence reads: CASSTFPPGSYNEQFF. The CDR3 DNA sequence: TGTGCCAGTAGCACCTTCCCCCCGGGATCATACAATGAGCAGTTCTTC. The complete variable domain, with remaining parts taken from reference TRBV19 and TRBJ2-1, reads DGGITQSPKYLFRKEGQNVTLSCEQNLNHDAMYWYRQDPGQGLRLIYYSQIVNDFQKGDIAEGYSVSREKKESFPLTVTSAQKNPTAFYLCASSTFPPGSYNEQFFGPGTRLTVL.